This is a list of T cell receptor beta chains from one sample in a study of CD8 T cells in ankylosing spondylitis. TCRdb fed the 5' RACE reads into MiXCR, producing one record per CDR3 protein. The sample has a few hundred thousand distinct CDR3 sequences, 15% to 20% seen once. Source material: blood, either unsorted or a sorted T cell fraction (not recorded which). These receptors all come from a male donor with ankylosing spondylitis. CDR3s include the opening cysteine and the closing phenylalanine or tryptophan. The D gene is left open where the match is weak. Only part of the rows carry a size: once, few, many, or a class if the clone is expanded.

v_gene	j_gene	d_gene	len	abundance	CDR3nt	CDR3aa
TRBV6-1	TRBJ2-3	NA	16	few	TGTGCCAGCAGCGGACTGGAAGGCCCTCACACAGATACGCAGTATTTT	CASSGLEGPHTDTQYF
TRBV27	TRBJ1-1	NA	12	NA	TGTGCCAGCAGTGACATGAACACTGAAGCTTTCTTT	CASSDMNTEAFF
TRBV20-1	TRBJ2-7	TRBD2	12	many	TGCAGTGCTCTCGGACTAGCGGGAGATGGGCACTTC	CSALGLAGDGHF
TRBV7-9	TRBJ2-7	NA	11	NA	TGTGCAAGCCAGGGGTCCTACGAGCAGTACTTC	CASQGSYEQYF
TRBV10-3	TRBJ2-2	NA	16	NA	TGTGCCATCAGTGAAGTAGCGCAGGGTGGGACCGGGGAGCTGTTTTTT	CAISEVAQGGTGELFF
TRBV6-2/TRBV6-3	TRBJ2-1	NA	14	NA	TGTGCCAGCAGTCAGGACGGCTCCTACAATGAGCAGTTCTTC	CASSQDGSYNEQFF
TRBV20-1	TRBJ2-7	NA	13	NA	TGCAGTGCTAGGGGGTTTCAGGGCTACGAGCAGTACTTC	CSARGFQGYEQYF
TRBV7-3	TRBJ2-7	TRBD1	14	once	TGTGCCAGCAGCACGACAGGGGGAGCTGACGAGCAGTACTTC	CASSTTGGADEQYF
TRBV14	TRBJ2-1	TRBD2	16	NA	TGTGCCAGCAGCCAACCGGTAGCGGGGGGGCCCCCTGAGCAGTTCTTC	CASSQPVAGGPPEQFF
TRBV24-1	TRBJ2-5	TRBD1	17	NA	TGTGCCACCAGTGTGGGGTGGGACAGCAACCATCAAGAGACCCAGTACTTC	CATSVGWDSNHQETQYF
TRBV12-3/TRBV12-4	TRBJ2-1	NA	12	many	TGTGCCAGCAGTGTCGTCTACAATGAGCAGTTCTTC	CASSVVYNEQFF
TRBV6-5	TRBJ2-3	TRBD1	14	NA	TGTGCCAGCAGTTCGGCGACAGGGGCGGATACGCAGTATTTT	CASSSATGADTQYF
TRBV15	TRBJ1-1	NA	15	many	TGTGCCACCAGCAGCCCCACGGACGGAATAACTGAAGCTTTCTTT	CATSSPTDGITEAFF
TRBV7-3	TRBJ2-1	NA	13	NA	TGTGCCAGCAGCTTAAGCCCTGAGTCTGAGCAGTTCTTC	CASSLSPESEQFF
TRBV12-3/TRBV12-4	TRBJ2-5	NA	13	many	TGTGCCAGCAGTAAACGGGAGTGGGAGACCCAGTACTTC	CASSKREWETQYF
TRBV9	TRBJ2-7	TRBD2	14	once	TGTGCCAGCAGCGTAGGGGGGGGAGCCTACGAGCAGTACTTC	CASSVGGGAYEQYF
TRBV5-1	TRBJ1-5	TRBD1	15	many	TGCGCCAGCAGCGACGGGACAGGCGGCAATCAGCCCCAGCATTTT	CASSDGTGGNQPQHF
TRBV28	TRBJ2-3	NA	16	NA	TGTGCCAGCAGTTATTTCTATTTGTCCAGCACAGATACGCAGTATTTT	CASSYFYLSSTDTQYF
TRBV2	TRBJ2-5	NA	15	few	TGTGCCAGCAGTGAAGCAGGGCGCTTTGGGGAGACCCAGTACTTC	CASSEAGRFGETQYF
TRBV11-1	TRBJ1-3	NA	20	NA	TGTGCCAGCAGCCAATCATTGGGGAGGGATCAGAGCGACTCTGGAAACACCATATATTTT	CASSQSLGRDQSDSGNTIYF
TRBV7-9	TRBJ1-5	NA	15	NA	TGTGCCAGCAGCTCCTCGACAGATAGCAATCAGCCCCAGCATTTT	CASSSSTDSNQPQHF
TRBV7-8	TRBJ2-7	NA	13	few	TGTGCCAGCAGCTATCAGGGGTTTGACGAGCAGTACTTC	CASSYQGFDEQYF
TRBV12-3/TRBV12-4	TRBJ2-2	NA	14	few	TGTGCCAGCAGTTTAGCTAGTATCACCGGGGAGCTGTTTTTT	CASSLASITGELFF
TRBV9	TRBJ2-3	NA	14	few	TGTGCCAGCAGCGTAGGAAATTTGGCAGATACGCAGTATTTT	CASSVGNLADTQYF
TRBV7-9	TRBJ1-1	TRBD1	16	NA	TGTGCCAGCAGCTTACCCCGGACAGGCCCAAACACTGAAGCTTTCTTT	CASSLPRTGPNTEAFF
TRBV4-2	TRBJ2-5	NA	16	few	TGTGCCAGCAGCCAAGTATCGGGGGGCTTTCAAGAGACCCAGTACTTC	CASSQVSGGFQETQYF
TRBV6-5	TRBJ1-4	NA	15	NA	TGTGCCAGCAGTTACTCGCTGGCAGAAGGGGAAAAACTGTTTTTT	CASSYSLAEGEKLFF
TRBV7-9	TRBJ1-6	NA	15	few	TGTGCCAGCAGCTCAAGACAGGATACCAATTCACCCCTCCACTTT	CASSSRQDTNSPLHF
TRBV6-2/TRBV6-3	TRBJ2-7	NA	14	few	TGTGCCAGCAGTTACTTCGGGGACTCCTACGAGCAGTACTTC	CASSYFGDSYEQYF
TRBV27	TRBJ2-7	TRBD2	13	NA	TGTGCCAGCAGTTTTGCGGGAGGAAGGGAGCAGTACTTC	CASSFAGGREQYF
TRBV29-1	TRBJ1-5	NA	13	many	TGCAGCGTTGGGACCTCGGGCAATCAGCCCCAGCATTTT	CSVGTSGNQPQHF
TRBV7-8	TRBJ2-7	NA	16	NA	TGTGCCAGCAGCTTGATGTCAGGTGTGGGTCTTTACGAGCAGTACTTC	CASSLMSGVGLYEQYF
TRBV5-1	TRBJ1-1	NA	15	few	TGCGCCAGCAGCGGGGGACGGCCTAAGTTCACTGAAGCTTTCTTT	CASSGGRPKFTEAFF
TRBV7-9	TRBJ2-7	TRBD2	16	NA	TGTGCCAGCAGCTCCCTTGACGGGAGGCGACCGTACGAGCAGTACTTC	CASSSLDGRRPYEQYF
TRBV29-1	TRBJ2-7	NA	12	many	TGCAGCGTTGCAGAGGTAGGCTACGAGCAGTACTTC	CSVAEVGYEQYF
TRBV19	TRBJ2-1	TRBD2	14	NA	TGTGCCAGTAGTATCGGGACTAGTTACAATGAGCAGTTCTTC	CASSIGTSYNEQFF
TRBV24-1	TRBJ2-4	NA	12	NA	TGTGCCACCAGTGATTTTGAAAACATTCAGTACTTC	CATSDFENIQYF
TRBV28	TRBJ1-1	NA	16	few	TGTGCCAGCAGTCCAACCCGTTGGACAGCGAACACTGAAGCTTTCTTT	CASSPTRWTANTEAFF
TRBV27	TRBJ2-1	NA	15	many	TGTGCCAGCCATAGGATGCCGGGAGCGTACAATGAGCAGTTCTTC	CASHRMPGAYNEQFF
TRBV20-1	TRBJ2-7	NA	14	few	TGCAGTGCTAGAGAACAGGGAGTGTCCTACGAGCAGTACTTC	CSAREQGVSYEQYF
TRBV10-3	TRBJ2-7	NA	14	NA	TGTGCCATCAGATTGACAGATTTCTCCTACGAGCAGTACTTC	CAIRLTDFSYEQYF
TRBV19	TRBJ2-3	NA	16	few	TGTGCCAGTAGTTCTCCGGGCCAACCAAACGCGGATACGCAGTATTTT	CASSSPGQPNADTQYF
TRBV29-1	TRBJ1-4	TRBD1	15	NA	TGCAGCGCGCTTACAGGGGATCAAACTAATGAAAAACTGTTTTTT	CSALTGDQTNEKLFF
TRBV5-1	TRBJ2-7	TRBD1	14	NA	TGCGCCAGCAGCTTGAGGGGGACAGTCCACGAGCAGTACTTC	CASSLRGTVHEQYF
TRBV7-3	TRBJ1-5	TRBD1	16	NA	TGTGCCAGCAGCCTAAGGACAGGGGGCGGCAATCAGCCCCAGCATTTT	CASSLRTGGGNQPQHF
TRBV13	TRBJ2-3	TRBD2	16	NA	TGTGCCAGCAGCTTAGAAGTGGGGGGGAGCACAGATACGCAGTATTTT	CASSLEVGGSTDTQYF
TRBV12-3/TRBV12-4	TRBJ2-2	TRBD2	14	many	TGTGCCAGCAGCCAGGGACTAGCTATCGGGGAGCTGTTTTTT	CASSQGLAIGELFF
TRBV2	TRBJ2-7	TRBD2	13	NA	TGTGCCAGCAGTGAACTAGCGGGAGGCGAGCAGTACTTC	CASSELAGGEQYF
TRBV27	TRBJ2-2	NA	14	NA	TGTGCCAGCAGTTTGGGGGTGGGGGCCGGGGAGCTGTTTTTT	CASSLGVGAGELFF
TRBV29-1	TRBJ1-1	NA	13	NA	TGCAGCGTTGAGGCCAGTACTGGCACTGAAGCTTTCTTT	CSVEASTGTEAFF
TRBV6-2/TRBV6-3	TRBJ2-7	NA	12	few	TGTGCCAGCAGTTACAGGGCCCACGAGCAGTACTTC	CASSYRAHEQYF
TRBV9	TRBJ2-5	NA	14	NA	TGTGCCAGCAGCGTAGTATCGGGATCAGAGACCCAGTACTTC	CASSVVSGSETQYF
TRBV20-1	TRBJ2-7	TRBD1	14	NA	TGCAGTGCTCGCGGACAGGGGGATAACTACGAGCAGTACTTC	CSARGQGDNYEQYF
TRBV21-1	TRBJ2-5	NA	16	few	TGTGCCAGCAGCAAAAGGGCGGGACAGGGACGAGAGACCCAGTACTTC	CASSKRAGQGRETQYF
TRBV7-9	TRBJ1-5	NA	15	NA	TGTGCCAGCAGCTTAGGAGGGCCAGGGGTTCAGCCCCAGCATTTT	CASSLGGPGVQPQHF